The following is a T cell receptor beta chain sequence with its context. This CDR3 contains 13 residues. The V gene end was trimmed by 7 bases and the J gene end by 5 bases; junction bases not matched to a gene: 8. Germline values: CDR1 MNHEY, CDR2 SVGAGI. This specimen belongs to a study of control samples from healthy donors and cancer patients. Generated by immunoSEQ multiplex PCR, the TCRdb table keeps only in-frame clones and is missing some. The sample holds fewer than 200,000 clones, around 94% seen once. The sample consisted of PBMCs. The chain couples TRBV6-5 to TRBJ2-7, with TRBD1 matching 7 bases. This receptor was identified in a man aged 60 to 75 with colorectal cancer. Here the CDR3 reads CASKKGGLHEQYF. As DNA, the CDR3 is TGTGCCAGCAAGAAAGGGGGCCTCCACGAGCAGTACTTC.